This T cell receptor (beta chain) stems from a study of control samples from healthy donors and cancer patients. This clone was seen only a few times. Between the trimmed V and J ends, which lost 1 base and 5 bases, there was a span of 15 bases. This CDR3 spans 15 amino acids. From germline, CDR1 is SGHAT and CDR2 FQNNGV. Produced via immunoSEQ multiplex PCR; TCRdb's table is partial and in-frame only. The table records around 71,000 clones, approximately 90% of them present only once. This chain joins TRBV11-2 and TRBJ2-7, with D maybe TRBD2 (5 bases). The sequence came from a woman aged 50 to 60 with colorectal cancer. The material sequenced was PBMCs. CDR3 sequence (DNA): TGTGCCAGCAGCTTAGGGCGTAACGAGCGGAACGAGCAGTACTTC. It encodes CASSLGRNERNEQYF.